This T cell receptor beta chain derives from a study of CD8 T cells in Susac syndrome. On the study more broadly: Patients with Susac syndrome were therapy-naive, on corticosteroids, or on intravenous immunoglobulin alone at the time that blood was drawn.

Study-wide results and caveats: In total CD8+ repertoires, sixteen Susac-specific public clones were found, and in CD8+ TEMRA repertoires, about five were found. As the study acknowledged, the number of individuals in its TCR sequencing and HLA analysis was relatively small.

This CDR3 has 14 amino acids. CDR1 SGHVS and CDR2 FQNEAQ come from the germline V gene. The V gene lost 0 bases and the J gene lost 5 bases, with 10 bases spanning the gap. RNA, at about 0.5 to 1 ug, was reverse transcribed with random hexamers. Amplification of TCR beta CDR3 spanned 54 Vbeta and 13 Jbeta via immunoSEQ multiplex PCR. TCRdb reprocessed the immunoSEQ multiplex PCR reads via MiXCR and lists one record per CDR3 protein. This table has 200,000 or so distinct CDR3 sequences, 95% appearing once. About this clonotype: Its antigen is unidentified.

The chain has TRBV7-8 and TRBJ1-1, with D possibly TRBD1 on 6 matching bases. The source is a human donor with Susac syndrome. The sequencing input was CD8+ T cells from PBMCs. CDR3 sequence reads: CASSLAQGGTEAFF. CDR3 nucleotide sequence: TGTGCCAGCAGCTTAGCACAGGGAGGTACTGAAGCTTTCTTT.